This T cell receptor (beta chain) was obtained from a study of OX40 agonist ivuxolimab in advanced cancers. The wider study: Eligibility admitted prior anti-PD-1, anti-PD-L1 or anti-CTLA-4 therapy; around 42% had some.

This clone has a single count. The cohort excluded patients with autoimmune disease history or systemic immunosuppression. Sampled blood was obtained at baseline, cycle 4 day 1, and cycle 7 day 1. In germline, CDR1 is LGHNA, CDR2 YSLEER. The CDR3 loop spans 16 amino acids. Unmatched junction bases numbered 7, after V lost 0 bases and J lost 3 bases. Using immunoSEQ multiplex PCR, the repertoire was profiled, and TCRdb retains in-frame clones only, with some absent. This sample has tens of thousands of clones; approximately 81% occur once, and the top ten carry around 17%. V and J are TRBV4-3 and TRBJ1-1; 7 positions agree with TRBD1. This TCR was sampled from an adult with an advanced solid tumor such as melanoma, head and neck, liver or kidney cancer. Sequenced here: CD4+ or CD8+ T cells sorted from blood, sampled in a trial of the OX40 agonist ivuxolimab. The CDR3 sequence is CASSQDHIDRDTEAFF. Here the CDR3 DNA reads TGCGCCAGCAGCCAAGACCATATAGACAGGGACACTGAAGCTTTCTTT.